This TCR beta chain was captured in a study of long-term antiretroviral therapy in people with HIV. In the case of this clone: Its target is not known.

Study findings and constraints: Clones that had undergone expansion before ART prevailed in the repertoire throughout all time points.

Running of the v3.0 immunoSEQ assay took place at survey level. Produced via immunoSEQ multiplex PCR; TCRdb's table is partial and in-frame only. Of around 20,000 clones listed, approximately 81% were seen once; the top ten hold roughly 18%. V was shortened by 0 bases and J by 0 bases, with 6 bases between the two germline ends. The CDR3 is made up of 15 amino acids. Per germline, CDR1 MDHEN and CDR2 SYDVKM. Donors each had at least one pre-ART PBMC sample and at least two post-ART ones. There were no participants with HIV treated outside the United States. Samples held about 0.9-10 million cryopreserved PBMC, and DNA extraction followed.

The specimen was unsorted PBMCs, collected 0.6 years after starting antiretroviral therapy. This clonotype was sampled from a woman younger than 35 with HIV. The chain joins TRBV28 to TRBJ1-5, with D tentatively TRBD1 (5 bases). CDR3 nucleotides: TGTGCCAGCAGTTTATGGGGGGATAGCAATCAGCCCCAGCATTTT. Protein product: CASSLWGDSNQPQHF. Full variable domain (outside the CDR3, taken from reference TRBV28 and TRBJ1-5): DVKVTQSSRYLVKRTGEKVFLECVQDMDHENMFWYRQDPGLGLRLIYFSYDVKMKEKGDIPEGYSVSREKKERFSLILESASTNQTSMYLCASSLWGDSNQPQHFGDGTRLSIL.